This T cell receptor (beta chain) comes out of a study of Ad26.COV2.S vaccination and SARS-CoV-2 variants (dated by TCRdb to about 2021). Background on the whole study: Donors in the vaccine arm were drawn from COV1001, a phase I-IIa trial of Ad26.COV2.S in healthy adults that was multicentre, randomized, double-blind and placebo-controlled. Ad26.COV2.S was given intramuscularly at 5x10^10 or 1x10^11 viral particles, as a single shot or as two shots 56 days apart. TCRbeta repertoire sequencing was used to assess the specificity and breadth of SARS-CoV-2-reactive T cell receptors after Ad26.COV2.S vaccination. The TCR-sequenced set comprised about 32 samples: about 19 Ad26.COV2.S vaccine recipients, 5 placebo recipients and 8 SARS-CoV-2 convalescent individuals. Participants in the trial were split at random into five groups of five each, receiving low-dose or high-dose Ad26.COV2.S once or twice, or else placebo on both occasions. Investigators did not know the trial group allocation while performing experiments and assessing outcomes. The investigation overall reported the following: The study lacked the statistical power to compare responses across vaccine doses or regimens. The authors noted that total T cell responses may have been underestimated by the TCR breadth and depth analyses. Ad26.COV2.S recipients had higher spike-specific TCR breadth than placebo recipients (P = 0.0014). Vaccine and placebo recipients had similar non-spike TCR breadth, a finding consistent with the vaccine containing only spike. After vaccination, spike-specific CD8+ and CD4+ T cell responses were reported to show substantial breadth.

As for this clone: The antigen it recognizes is unknown. Nothing much larger sits one base from this clone, and base qualities are not available.

The CDR3 contains 13 residues, cysteine and phenylalanine counted. Solely the CDR3 DNA is kept, with 39 bases framed from the first base. What the treatment or condition label conveys for this sample: 15 to 20 received Ad26.COV2.S at low or high dose, single or two shots; about five received placebo; per-sample allocation not given. Repertoires of vaccine and placebo recipients were sequenced from samples taken on day 63 after the first injection. Between 29 July and 7 August 2020, Cohort 1b enrolled about two dozen adults aged 18-55 years at one site in Boston, USA. Ad26.COV2.S consisted of a replication-incompetent adenovirus type 26 vector by which a prefusion-stabilized SARS-CoV-2 spike protein from the original Wuhan strain was expressed. The immunoSEQ Assay was the method used to sequence TCRbeta CDR3 regions. After extraction, genomic DNA underwent amplification by bias-controlled multiplex PCR, followed by high-throughput sequencing. Per the authors' processing: To quantify the absolute abundance of each unique TCRbeta CDR3 region, sequences were collapsed and filtered. T cell fraction was estimated by normalization of TCRbeta template counts to usable DNA, with usable DNA being measured through amplification of reference genes present in all nucleated cells. Repertoire TCRs were annotated as SARS-CoV-2-specific when V gene, CDR3 amino acid sequence and J gene were exactly matched to a known reactive TCR set. The reference SARS-CoV-2 TCR set came from MIRA and was filtered for enrichment in COVID-19-positive ImmuneCODE repertoires, removing public or cross-reactive TCRs. Using the MIRA antigens, annotated TCRs were further analysed by specific ORF or by position within an ORF. Breadth was defined as the number of annotated unique rearrangements divided by the total number of unique productive rearrangements, and depth was defined as the summed frequency of the annotated unique rearrangements. Two-sided Wilcoxon rank-sum tests were applied when comparing TCR breadth between groups. Not all clones reach the TCRdb copy of this immuneACCESS table, which keeps in-frame sequences only. Checked studies attribute under half of the gap to unresolved V genes and leave the rest unexplained. That table supplies the V and J calls and clone size; D and trimming were determined from the DNA. This sample is represented by over 400,000 clones; approximately 89% of them were singletons. The leading ten clones occupy approximately 2.5% of the sample.

The V and J segments used are TRBV1 and TRBJ2-7. TRBV1 is noted as a pseudogene. The starting material was peripheral blood, obtained in a trial of Ad26.COV2.S vaccine versus placebo. The sequence was collected from a person between 18 and 60 years old who received the Ad26.COV2.S COVID-19 vaccine or a placebo. CDR3 loop: CTSSRDGDYEQYF. The bases are TGCACCAGCAGCCGGGACGGCGACTACGAGCAGTACTTC.